The source of this T cell receptor (beta chain) is a study of human T cells and chemical hapten exposure. Per germline, CDR1 GTSNPN and CDR2 SVGIG (reference sequence). Trimming shortened V by 1 base and J by 8 bases, and 17 bases separated the two germline ends. The CDR3 loop spans 15 amino acids. TCRdb ran MiXCR on the RACE reads and lists one entry per CDR3 protein. Among about 110,000 distinct CDR3 sequences listed, 9.5% to 12% were seen once. The sample's time point: patch test 1, 2 weeks after DPC sensitization. Noted treatment: therapeutic diphenylcyclopropenone sensitization with weekly scalp DPC.

This TCR was recovered from a woman in her thirties or forties with alopecia areata. Some clones in this sample may be carry-over from other donors' samples. The material was whole blood, obtained in connection with sensitization to the hapten diphenylcyclopropenone (DPC). The chain has TRBV30 and TRBJ2-2, with D perhaps TRBD1 (6 bases). This CDR3 reads CAWSAGGLGGGELFF. The DNA of the CDR3 is TGTGCCTGGAGTGCTGGGGGCCTGGGCGGTGGGGAGCTGTTTTTT. Looking up the rest from reference TRBV30 and TRBJ2-2 gives the full variable domain: SQTIHQWPATLVQPVGSPLSLECTVEGTSNPNLYWYRQAAGRGLQLLFYSVGIGQISSEVPQNLSASRPQDRQFILSSKKLLLSDSGFYLCAWSAGGLGGGELFFGEGSRLTVL.